This T cell receptor (beta chain) is from a study of human T cells and chemical hapten exposure. Study summary: The variation in per-sample TCR yields arose mainly from small differences in pooled library volumes.

TCRdb re-called the RACE reads with MiXCR, one entry per CDR3 protein. Here the sample spans about 70,000 distinct CDR3 sequences, about 5.7% being singletons. The CDR3 sequence is 13 residues long. V shed 5 bases and J 9 bases; nucleotides not matched to a gene: 5. From germline, CDR1 is LNHDA and CDR2 SQIVND (reference sequence). Described time point: healthy volunteer bleed at 6 weeks. It was unfractionated whole blood from which total RNA was extracted. This clonotype was recorded many times. The receptor was isolated from a female donor in good health. Some clones in this sample may be carry-over from other donors' samples. Sequencing was carried out using whole blood. This chain uses TRBV19 with TRBJ2-4, with 9 positions matching TRBD1. The CDR3 protein is CASSGTGFGIQYF. As DNA, the CDR3 is TGTGCCAGTAGTGGGACAGGGTTTGGCATTCAGTACTTC.